Each of the 27 T cell receptor beta chains below was sequenced from the same sample in a study of brain T cells in children with intractable seizures. The data were produced by immunoSEQ multiplex PCR, yet TCRdb's version contains in-frame clones alone and is incomplete. The sample comprises around 80,000 clones, 90% to 95% of which are singletons, and approximately 25% rests with the top ten. The source was peripheral blood, collected at surgery. Receptors were obtained from a girl aged 2 to 9 with Rasmussen encephalitis and intractable seizures.

The rearrangement uses TRBV9 and TRBJ1-1, with TRBD1 as a possible D gene (5 bases). V lost 4 bases, J lost 4 bases, and 17 bases lay in between. Germline V gives CDR1 SGDLS, CDR2 YYNGEE. The CDR3 is 15 amino acids. CDR3 nucleotides: TGTGCCAGCAGCCTACGGGACTCCGGCGGCACTGAAGCTTTCTTT. This sequence encodes CASSLRDSGGTEAFF.

CDR3 protein: CASSLGPEWPSGNTIYF. The CDR3, as DNA: TGTGCCAGCAGCTTAGGACCCGAATGGCCCTCTGGAAACACCATATATTTT. The J gene is TRBJ1-3, the V gene TRBV7-9; no firm D call. CDR3 size: 17 residues. Between the trimmed V and J ends, which lost 1 base and 0 bases, there was a span of 13 bases. Per germline, CDR1 SEHNR and CDR2 FQNEAQ (reference sequence).

The chain links TRBV3-1 (or the pseudogene TRBV3-2) to TRBJ2-5, with 7 positions matching TRBD2. The germline CDR1 and CDR2 sequences are LGHDT and YNNKEL (reference sequence). Losses at the gene ends were 4 bases for V and 5 bases for J; bases not matched to a gene: 7. This CDR3 has 14 residues. The CDR3 region is CASSRGRVWETQYF. For the CDR3, the DNA is TGTGCCAGCAGCCGGGGGAGGGTTTGGGAGACCCAGTACTTC.

The chain combines TRBV12-3 or TRBV12-4 with TRBJ1-1; 7 bases map to TRBD1. This CDR3 contains 13 residues. Losses at the gene ends were 5 bases for V and 1 base for J; bases not matched to a gene: 1. The DNA for the CDR3 is TGTGCCAGCAGTGGGACAGCGAACACTGAAGCTTTCTTT. It codes for CASSGTANTEAFF.

The chain links TRBV6-5 to TRBJ1-5; TRBD1 matches at 7 bases. Germline lookup yields CDR1 MNHEY and CDR2 SVGAGI. V dropped 6 bases and J dropped 4; count of bases not matched to a gene: 6. This CDR3 has 14 residues. The CDR3 bases are TGTGCCAGCAGGTCAGAGACAGGGAATCAGCCCCAGCATTTT. Translated, it gives CASRSETGNQPQHF.

This chain links TRBV30 with TRBJ2-7; D not resolved. The germline gives CDR1 GTSNPN, CDR2 SVGIG (reference sequence). The V and J ends lost 2 bases and 0 bases respectively, with 5 bases between them. This CDR3 region has 12 residues. In nucleotides, the CDR3 is TGTGCCTGGAGTAAGGTCTCCTACGAGCAGTACTTC. It is translated as CAWSKVSYEQYF.

The chain couples TRBV16 to TRBJ1-2, with no clear D. The CDR3 consists of 16 residues. Trimming shortened V by 3 bases and J by 7 bases, and 21 bases separated the two germline ends. Germline CDR1 is KGHSY and CDR2 is FQNENV. The CDR3: CASSHLAPDLEGGYTF. The CDR3 coding sequence is TGTGCCAGCAGCCACCTTGCACCGGACCTGGAGGGTGGCTACACCTTC.

CDR3 loop: CASSHFFRGSPLHF. CDR3 nucleotides: TGTGCCAGCAGCCATTTCTTCAGGGGTTCACCCCTCCACTTT. The rearrangement uses TRBV3-1 (or the pseudogene TRBV3-2) and TRBJ1-6; possible D gene TRBD1, 6 bases. The V end was cut by 3 bases, the J end by 9 bases, with 12 bases between. The CDR3 spans 14 residues. Germline values: CDR1 LGHDT, CDR2 YNNKEL (reference sequence).

The genes are TRBV24-1 and TRBJ2-1; D is possibly TRBD1 (6 bases). The V end lost 5 bases, the J end lost 12 bases, and 22 bases lay between the germline ends. The CDR3 is 15 residues long. From germline, CDR1 is KGHDR and CDR2 SFDVKD. As DNA, the CDR3 is TGTGCCACCAGTGGTACCAGGGGACAAAGAGACGGGCAGTTCTTC. Translating it yields CATSGTRGQRDGQFF.

This clone was counted a single time. The chain carries TRBV29-1 and TRBJ2-2; 8 positions agree with TRBD1. CDR1 is SQVTM and CDR2 is ANQGSEA in the germline V gene. This CDR3 is 13 amino acids long. V shed 6 bases, J shed 6 bases, and the junction held 6 bases outside the gene matches. The chain's CDR3 is CSVAGGLSGELFF. As DNA, the CDR3 is TGCAGCGTAGCAGGGGGCTTGTCCGGGGAGCTGTTTTTT.

This sequence joins TRBV27 and TRBJ1-1; TRBD1 aligns across 7 bases. Germline CDR1 is MNHEY and CDR2 is SMNVEV (reference sequence). This CDR3 is built from 15 residues. J was trimmed by 7 bases and V by 9 bases; bases with no gene match: 17. Here the CDR3 reads CASKIAGGGANEAFF. For the CDR3, the DNA is TGTGCCAGTAAAATCGCCGGAGGGGGCGCGAATGAAGCTTTCTTT.

The chain has TRBV19 and TRBJ1-4, with 7 positions matching TRBD1. V was pared by 6 bases and J by 4 bases, with 11 bases of the junction left unmatched. The CDR3 sequence is 16 residues long. Per the germline V gene, CDR1 is LNHDA and CDR2 is SQIVND (reference sequence). CDR3 coding DNA: TGTGCCAGTAGGCAAGACAGGGCACGCTTTAATGAAAAACTGTTTTTT. Residues: CASRQDRARFNEKLFF.

V and J are TRBV6-5 and TRBJ2-3; 8 bases are shared with TRBD2. CDR3 length equals 15 residues. Per the germline V gene, CDR1 is MNHEY and CDR2 is SVGAGI. With 2 bases clipped from V and 2 bases from J, the junction kept 3 bases outside the gene matches. CDR3: CASSYDGRATDTQYF. In DNA form, the CDR3 reads TGTGCCAGCAGTTACGACGGGAGGGCCACAGATACGCAGTATTTT.

The V and J genes are TRBV29-1 and TRBJ2-1, with D perhaps being TRBD1 or TRBD2 (6 bases each). Trimming pared 8 bases from V and 1 base from J, leaving 24 bases between. Germline V gene lookup returns CDR1 SQVTM and CDR2 ANQGSEA. The CDR3 loop spans 17 amino acids. The CDR3 spells CSLIRLGGGVSYNEQFF. The CDR3 bases are TGCAGCCTGATAAGGTTAGGGGGAGGCGTATCCTACAATGAGCAGTTCTTC.

The chain joins TRBV3-1 (or the pseudogene TRBV3-2) to TRBJ2-2; D possibly corresponds to TRBD2 (5 bases). Germline CDR1 and CDR2: LGHDT and YNNKEL (reference sequence). The CDR3 consists of 15 residues. V lost 2 bases to trimming and J lost 0 bases, with 7 bases between them. The CDR3 DNA reads as TGTGCCAGCAGCCAATCACTAGCGAACACCGGGGAGCTGTTTTTT. Encoded protein: CASSQSLANTGELFF.

This clone has a handful of counts. The chain couples TRBV13 to TRBJ2-1; 9 nucleotides align to TRBD2. The CDR3 is 17 amino acids. V lost 1 base and J lost 4; bases outside the gene matches: 8. Germline V gene data show CDR1 as PRHDT and CDR2 as FYEKMQ (reference sequence). CDR3 amino acids: CASSLDAGGPGYNEQFF. The CDR3 nucleotides are TGTGCCAGCAGCTTAGATGCGGGAGGGCCAGGTTACAATGAGCAGTTCTTC.

The chain couples TRBV4-2 to TRBJ1-2, with 8 bases lining up with TRBD1. Trimming at V came to 0 bases and at J to 8 bases, leaving 11 bases not matched to a gene. CDR3 length: 16 residues. CDR1 and CDR2 (germline): LGHNA, YNFKEQ. The DNA of the CDR3 is TGTGCCAGCAGCCAAGACCCAGGGGGCGTTAGAGGAGGCTACACCTTC. Translating gives CASSQDPGGVRGGYTF.

The CDR3 region is CASTTTGANSNQPQHF. Written as DNA, the CDR3 is TGTGCCAGCACCACGACCGGAGCTAATAGCAATCAGCCCCAGCATTTT. This sequence joins TRBV6-6 and TRBJ1-5, with D hard to call. Germline-derived CDR1 and CDR2 are MNHNY and SVGAGI (reference sequence). Trimming cost V 7 bases and J 0 bases, with 16 bases left between them. This CDR3 has 16 residues.

The rearrangement joins TRBV19 to TRBJ1-1, with D hard to call. The length of the CDR3 is 13 residues. Germline values: CDR1 LNHDA, CDR2 SQIVND (reference sequence). V gave up 3 bases and J gave up 11 bases, with 16 bases separating them. Written as DNA, the CDR3 is TGTGCCAGTAGTATTACCCGACCCCCGCGGGCTTTCTTT. This translates into CASSITRPPRAFF.

This chain uses TRBV3-1 (or the pseudogene TRBV3-2) with TRBJ2-6; D unclear. CDR1 is LGHDT, CDR2 YNNKEL, per germline (reference sequence). The length of the CDR3 is 15 residues. Trimming shortened V by 4 bases and J by 0 bases, and 7 bases separated the two germline ends. CDR3 nucleotide sequence: TGTGCCAGCAGCCTGGGCCGCTCTGGGGCCAACGTCCTGACTTTC. Its protein product is CASSLGRSGANVLTF.

This clone has ten or more counts. At the DNA level, this CDR3 is encoded by other sequences in the same sample as well. The J gene is TRBJ1-5, the V gene TRBV9; TRBD1 might be the D (5 bases). V dropped 4 bases and J dropped 0 bases, with 14 bases sitting between them. CDR3 length: 16 amino acids. Germline V gene lookup returns CDR1 SGDLS and CDR2 YYNGEE. CDR3 nucleotide sequence: TGTGCCAGCAGCCCGGGGACGGGGAATAGCAATCAGCCCCAGCATTTT. It specifies CASSPGTGNSNQPQHF.

This chain uses TRBV11-3 with TRBJ2-5; no clear D gene. Trimming stripped 3 bases from V and 2 bases from J, with 4 bases between. The length of the CDR3 is 12 residues. CDR1 and CDR2 (germline): SGHNT, YENEEA. The CDR3 sequence: CASSLRQETQYF. The CDR3, as DNA: TGTGCCAGCAGCTTGAGGCAAGAGACCCAGTACTTC.

The V gene is TRBV11-3, the J gene TRBJ2-5, with 7 bases identical to TRBD2. The CDR3 runs 14 residues. With 1 base clipped from V and 5 bases from J, the junction kept 4 bases outside the gene matches. Germline V CDR1 and CDR2: SGHNT, YENEEA. In DNA, the CDR3 is TGTGCCAGCAGCTTAGCGGGAGGTTCGGAGACCCAGTACTTC. It encodes CASSLAGGSETQYF.

V and J are TRBV21-1 and TRBJ2-7. TRBV21-1 is classified as a pseudogene. This CDR3 has 14 amino acids. CDR3 region: CASNLTWGSYEQYF. CDR3 sequence (DNA): TGTGCCAGCAACTTAACATGGGGGTCCTACGAGCAGTACTTC.

The genes are TRBV28 and TRBJ2-5; 10 bases line up with TRBD2. The CDR3 length is 15 residues. Germline CDR1 MDHEN, CDR2 SYDVKM. V dropped 2 bases and J dropped 4; count of bases not matched to a gene: 4. The DNA for the CDR3 is TGTGCCAGCAGTTTAAGCGGGGGGGATGGAGAGACCCAGTACTTC. It codes for CASSLSGGDGETQYF.

The gene calls are TRBV29-1 and TRBJ2-7; D is possibly TRBD1 (5 bases). Germline V CDR1 and CDR2: SQVTM, ANQGSEA. Trimming stripped 0 bases from V and 3 bases from J, with 9 bases between. The CDR3 runs 13 residues. This CDR3 reads CSVEDRQNYEQYF. In DNA, the CDR3 is TGCAGCGTTGAAGATCGACAGAACTACGAGCAGTACTTC.

The chain joins TRBV7-9 to TRBJ2-7; the D gene could be TRBD1 or TRBD2 (5 bases each). The germline V gene encodes CDR1 SEHNR and CDR2 FQNEAQ (reference sequence). The V gene lost 1 base and the J gene lost 2 bases, with 9 bases spanning the gap. CDR3 length equals 14 residues. The CDR3 protein is CASSLGDGTYEQYF. In nucleotides, the CDR3 is TGTGCCAGCAGCTTAGGGGACGGTACCTACGAGCAGTACTTC.